These 26 T cell receptor beta chains were sequenced from one sample in a study of cytomegalovirus exposure and HLA in healthy donors. This PCR relied on a set of 60 Vbeta primers and 13 Jbeta primers. Some clones are missing from TCRdb's copy, which holds only in-frame ones; the method was immunoSEQ multiplex PCR. Of about 160,000 clones listed, 82% were seen once; the top ten hold under 1%. The sample consisted of PBMCs. Receptors were obtained from a girl aged 2-15 years in good health and CMV-seropositive.

The chain uses TRBV10-3 and TRBJ1-4, with 7 bases fitting TRBD1. Germline loops: CDR1 ENHRY, CDR2 SYGVKD. Trimming took 6 bases from V and 2 from J; bases not matched to a gene: 6. This CDR3 is 15 amino acids long. The CDR3 DNA reads as TGTGCCATCAGCCCGAGGGGGCGCACTAATGAAAAACTGTTTTTT. Its translation: CAISPRGRTNEKLFF.

V gene TRBV27 combines with J gene TRBJ1-2; 12 positions match TRBD1. Germline lookup yields CDR1 MNHEY and CDR2 SMNVEV (reference sequence). This CDR3 is built from 14 residues. J gave up 8 bases and V 8 bases, and 9 bases lay outside the gene matches. CDR3 sequence reads: CASGGDRGQTGYTF. DNA of the CDR3: TGTGCCAGCGGAGGGGACAGGGGGCAGACGGGCTACACCTTC.

The CDR3 loop is CASSQQGDQPQHF. CDR3 DNA: TGTGCCAGTAGCCAACAGGGGGATCAGCCCCAGCATTTT. The chain is built from TRBV19 and TRBJ1-5; 8 nucleotides line up with TRBD1. CDR1 LNHDA and CDR2 SQIVND come from the germline V gene (reference sequence). The J segment lost 5 bases and the V segment lost 6 bases, leaving 3 bases of the junction unmatched. This CDR3 contains 13 residues.

The DNA of the CDR3 is TGTGCCAGCAGCGTGGGACAGGTCCAAGAGACCCAGTACTTC. It translates to CASSVGQVQETQYF. This rearrangement joins TRBV9 to TRBJ2-5; TRBD1 agrees at 8 bases. The CDR3 sequence is 14 residues long. The V gene's germline CDR1 is SGDLS and CDR2 YYNGEE. The V gene end was trimmed by 2 bases and the J gene end by 1 base; junction bases not matched to a gene: 1. The whole variable domain, filled in from reference TRBV9 and TRBJ2-5, reads DSGVTQTPKHLITATGQRVTLRCSPRSGDLSVYWYQQSLDQGLQFLIQYYNGEERAKGNILERFSAQQFPDLHSELNLSSLELGDSALYFCASSVGQVQETQYFGPGTRLLVL.

About this clone: Germline is not matched at one junction end, which may reflect a read error. The sample carries other DNA sequences with the same CDR3. CDR3 in amino acids: CASSLSSTDTQYF. CDR3 bases: TGTGCCAGCAGCCTATCTAGCACAGATACGCAGTATTTT. The V and J genes are TRBV5-1 and TRBJ2-3, with D unclear. CDR1 and CDR2 from the germline V gene are SGHRS and YFSETQ. The CDR3 extends over 13 amino acids. Full variable domain (outside the CDR3, taken from reference TRBV5-1 and TRBJ2-3): KAGVTQTPRYLIKTRGQQVTLSCSPISGHRSVSWYQQTPGQGLQFLFEYFSETQRNKGNFPGRFSGRQFSNSRSEMNVSTLELGDSALYLCASSLSSTDTQYFGPGTRLTVL.

The table lists this clone with a few counts. The chain recombines TRBV28 with TRBJ1-5; 10 nucleotides match TRBD1. This CDR3 comprises 15 residues. J lost 6 bases, V lost 2 bases, and 4 bases had no gene match. Germline-derived CDR1 and CDR2 are MDHEN and SYDVKM. DNA for the CDR3: TGTGCCAGCAGTTTAGGGACAGGGGATAGTCAGCCCCAGCATTTT. Protein sequence: CASSLGTGDSQPQHF.

This clone was seen just once. This chain joins TRBV11-2 and TRBJ2-5, with TRBD2 identical over 12 bases. Per germline, CDR1 SGHAT and CDR2 FQNNGV. The junction had 5 bases not matched to a gene; V was cut back by 5 bases and J by 4 bases. The CDR3 loop spans 15 amino acids. DNA for the CDR3: TGTGCCAGCAGCCAGGGACTAGCGGGCCCAGAGACCCAGTACTTC. This codes for CASSQGLAGPETQYF.

This rearrangement joins TRBV30 to TRBJ2-7; D possibly corresponds to TRBD1 (5 bases). The CDR3 has 11 residues. V lost 2 bases and J 3 bases, leaving 5 bases between the germline ends. Germline lookup yields CDR1 GTSNPN and CDR2 SVGIG (reference sequence). CDR3 DNA: TGTGCCTGGAGTCAGGGCTACGAGCAGTACTTC. As protein: CAWSQGYEQYF.

The V call is TRBV30, the J call TRBJ2-3; 7 nucleotides agree with TRBD2. The CDR3 totals 15 residues. V dropped 0 bases and J dropped 2; count of bases not matched to a gene: 5. Per germline, CDR1 GTSNPN and CDR2 SVGIG (reference sequence). CDR3 nucleotides: TGTGCCTGGAGTGTCGGGGGGACTCCCACAGATACGCAGTATTTT. Its translation is CAWSVGGTPTDTQYF.

The V and J genes are TRBV9 and TRBJ1-5; 8 nucleotides match TRBD1. The CDR3 is 15 amino acids. CDR1 SGDLS and CDR2 YYNGEE come from the germline V gene. V lost 3 bases to trimming and J lost 7 bases; unmatched junction nucleotides: 9. CDR3 sequence: CASSAGRGLGQPQHF. DNA for the CDR3: TGTGCCAGCAGCGCGGGCAGGGGGCTAGGGCAGCCCCAGCATTTT.

This clone was recorded a few times. The chain recombines TRBV30 with TRBJ2-3, with 13 bases identical to TRBD2. Germline trimming cut 2 bases from V and 1 base from J; bases unmatched to any gene: 3. The germline V gene encodes CDR1 GTSNPN and CDR2 SVGIG (reference sequence). The CDR3 runs 16 residues. CDR3 residues: CAWSPGTSGGTDTQYF. In DNA form, the CDR3 reads TGTGCCTGGAGTCCAGGGACTAGCGGGGGCACAGATACGCAGTATTTT. The full variable domain, in which reference TRBV30 and TRBJ2-3 provide the parts outside the CDR3, is SQTIHQWPATLVQPVGSPLSLECTVEGTSNPNLYWYRQAAGRGLQLLFYSVGIGQISSEVPQNLSASRPQDRQFILSSKKLLLSDSGFYLCAWSPGTSGGTDTQYFGPGTRLTVL.

This clone was observed a single time. The chain uses TRBV10-1 and TRBJ1-2; 9 bases are shared with TRBD1. The trim removed 9 bases at V and 7 bases at J, leaving 9 bases unmatched. The length of the CDR3 is 13 residues. Germline V gene lookup returns CDR1 WNHNN and CDR2 SYGVQD (reference sequence). CDR3 DNA: TGCGCCAGTGACCAACAGGGGGCGGCTGGCTACACCTTC. The encoded protein is CASDQQGAAGYTF.

The chain recombines TRBV2 with TRBJ2-3, with D possibly TRBD1 on 5 matching bases. V was shortened by 5 bases and J by 3 bases, with 9 bases between the two germline ends. From germline, CDR1 is SNHLY and CDR2 FYNNEI. This CDR3 region has 13 residues. The CDR3 region is CASSQGMTDTQYF. Here the CDR3 DNA reads TGTGCCAGCAGTCAGGGAATGACAGATACGCAGTATTTT.

This sequence joins TRBV30 and TRBJ2-3; D gene uncertain. The germline gives CDR1 GTSNPN, CDR2 SVGIG (reference sequence). The ends were cut back, 4 bases at V and 2 bases at J, with 16 bases in the middle. The CDR3 is 15 amino acids. The CDR3 loop reads CAWKLFRGPTDTQYF. The CDR3 DNA is TGTGCCTGGAAGTTGTTTCGAGGTCCCACAGATACGCAGTATTTT.

This clone appeared a few times. The chain uses TRBV2 and TRBJ2-7, with no clear D. V was shortened by 7 bases and J by 5 bases, with 12 bases between the two germline ends. This CDR3 comprises 12 residues. The germline V gene encodes CDR1 SNHLY and CDR2 FYNNEI. The CDR3 protein is CASTLGFHEQYF. In DNA, the CDR3 is TGTGCCAGCACCCTAGGTTTCCACGAGCAGTACTTC.

The rearrangement joins TRBV6-7 to TRBJ1-5; D might be TRBD1 (5 bases). TRBV6-7 is an ORF, and what it does is uncertain. V lost 6 bases and J 2 bases, leaving 20 bases between the germline ends. The CDR3 is made up of 17 amino acids. The chain's CDR3 is CASSPTDRTVGNQPQHF. CDR3 coding DNA: TGTGCCAGCAGCCCTACCGACAGAACGGTAGGCAATCAGCCCCAGCATTTT.

The genes are TRBV9 and TRBJ1-2; D uncertain. CDR1 and CDR2 (germline): SGDLS, YYNGEE. The CDR3 extends over 11 amino acids. Trimming cost V 4 bases and J 8 bases, with 9 bases left between them. CDR3 region: CASSLNRGYTF. The DNA of the CDR3 is TGTGCCAGCAGCCTCAACCGGGGCTACACCTTC. The full variable domain, completed using reference TRBV9 and TRBJ1-2, is DSGVTQTPKHLITATGQRVTLRCSPRSGDLSVYWYQQSLDQGLQFLIQYYNGEERAKGNILERFSAQQFPDLHSELNLSSLELGDSALYFCASSLNRGYTFGSGTRLTVV.

On this clone: An end of the junction differs from the germline gene, which may be a read error. The chain employs TRBV4-1 and TRBJ2-7; TRBD2 matches 14 bases. CDR1 and CDR2 from the germline V gene are MGHRA and YSYEKL. The CDR3 consists of 13 residues. The CDR3: CASSHGTSGSPLF. The DNA of the CDR3 is TGCGCCAGCAGCCACGGGACTAGCGGGAGTCCCCTTTTC.

Comments on this clone: One junction end disagrees with the germline gene, perhaps due to a read error. The J gene is TRBJ1-1, the V gene TRBV28; 10 nucleotides match TRBD1. Germline CDR1 MDHEN, CDR2 SYDVKM. The CDR3 spans 15 residues. The CDR3 region has the DNA TGTGCCAGCAGTGGCGGGGGACAGGGGAACGCTGAAGCTTTCTTT. Its protein is CASSGGGQGNAEAFF. Full variable domain (missing parts from reference TRBV28 and TRBJ1-1): DVKVTQSSRYLVKRTGEKVFLECVQDMDHENMFWYRQDPGLGLRLIYFSYDVKMKEKGDIPEGYSVSREKKERFSLILESASTNQTSMYLCASSGGGQGNAEAFFGQGTRLTVV.

In DNA form, the CDR3 reads TGTGCCACTTATCCCTCTGGGGCCAACGTCCTGACTTTC. Amino acids: CATYPSGANVLTF. V gene TRBV5-4 combines with J gene TRBJ2-6; D gene unclear. Germline CDR1 SGHNT, CDR2 YYREEE (reference sequence). The V and J ends lost 9 bases and 0 bases respectively, with 7 bases between them. The CDR3 length is 13 residues.

The chain employs TRBV18 and TRBJ2-7, with TRBD1 as a possible D gene (6 bases). The ends were cut back, 2 bases at V and 1 base at J, with 12 bases in the middle. The CDR3 is made up of 15 amino acids. The germline V gene encodes CDR1 KGHSH and CDR2 LQKENI. The CDR3 coding sequence is TGTGCCAGCTCACCAGTGGAGGACAGATCCTACGAGCAGTACTTC. Translated, it gives CASSPVEDRSYEQYF.

This chain uses TRBV7-9 with TRBJ1-4, with 7 bases matching TRBD1. From germline, CDR1 is SEHNR and CDR2 FQNEAQ (reference sequence). This CDR3 region has 15 residues. Trimming at V came to 7 bases and at J to 4 bases, leaving 9 bases not matched to a gene. CDR3 amino acids: CASTTGTELNEKLFF. DNA of the CDR3: TGTGCCAGCACCACGGGGACAGAGCTTAATGAAAAACTGTTTTTT.

V usage is TRBV29-1 and J usage is TRBJ1-1; maybe TRBD1 (5 bases). From germline, CDR1 is SQVTM and CDR2 ANQGSEA. V gave up 2 bases and J gave up 11 bases, with 15 bases separating them. CDR3 length equals 12 residues. CDR3: CSVEPPGGVAFF. The CDR3 region has the DNA TGCAGCGTTGAACCCCCGGGGGGGGTGGCTTTCTTT. Variable domain in full (rest from reference TRBV29-1 and TRBJ1-1): SAVISQKPSRDICQRGTSLTIQCQVDSQVTMMFWYRQQPGQSLTLIATANQGSEATYESGFVIDKFPISRPNLTFSTLTVSNMSPEDSSIYLCSVEPPGGVAFFGQGTRLTVV.

The rearrangement joins TRBV30 to TRBJ2-3, with 9 bases identical to TRBD1. The CDR3 runs 16 residues. After removal of 8 bases from V and 6 bases from J, the junction contained 18 bases not matched to a gene. Looked up from germline, CDR1 is GTSNPN and CDR2 is SVGIG (reference sequence). CDR3 protein: CAHALPGTGIGDTQYF. As DNA, the CDR3 is TGTGCCCACGCCCTGCCCGGGACAGGGATTGGGGATACGCAGTATTTT. The whole variable domain, filled in from reference TRBV30 and TRBJ2-3, reads SQTIHQWPATLVQPVGSPLSLECTVEGTSNPNLYWYRQAAGRGLQLLFYSVGIGQISSEVPQNLSASRPQDRQFILSSKKLLLSDSGFYLCAHALPGTGIGDTQYFGPGTRLTVL.

V usage is TRBV6-5 and J usage is TRBJ2-5; perhaps TRBD1 as D (5 bases). From germline, CDR1 is MNHEY and CDR2 SVGAGI. This CDR3 has 13 residues. V gave up 9 bases and J gave up 2 bases, with 13 bases separating them. CDR3: CASSRRDQETQYF. CDR3 DNA sequence: TGTGCCAGTTCGCGCAGGGATCAAGAGACCCAGTACTTC.

The chain has TRBV5-1 and TRBJ2-6, with unresolved D. CDR3 length: 16 residues. Germline V gene lookup returns CDR1 SGHRS and CDR2 YFSETQ. The ends were cut back, 1 base at V and 0 bases at J, with 8 bases in the middle. CDR3 nucleotide sequence: TGCGCCAGCAGCTTGCCGGCGGTCTCTGGGGCCAACGTCCTGACTTTC. The encoded protein is CASSLPAVSGANVLTF.